This T cell receptor beta chain was captured by sequencing in a study of graft-versus-host responses after intestinal transplantation. Using immunoSEQ multiplex PCR, the repertoire was profiled, and TCRdb retains in-frame clones only, with some absent. The table lists 70,000 to 95,000 clones, approximately 95% of them singletons. V lost 7 bases and J lost 6, with 13 bases in between. CDR1 is MNHEY and CDR2 is SVGAGI in the germline V gene. This CDR3 is 13 amino acids long. In regard to this clone: What it binds is unknown.

Study-wide results and limits: Association was observed between peak circulating GvH clone levels and early post-transplant HvG declines.

The chain combines TRBV6-5 with TRBJ2-1, with D possibly TRBD1 on 6 matching bases. The clonotype was recovered from a human donor who was the organ donor for an intestinal transplant. Sequenced here: unstimulated CD8+ T cells sorted from spleen or lymph node cells, sampled before transplant. The CDR3, as DNA: TGTGCCAGCAAATTACAGGGACGCAATGAGCAGTTCTTC. Amino acid sequence: CASKLQGRNEQFF.